The count of the clone carrying this T cell receptor (beta chain) is one. In the authors' methods: Amplification with reference gene primers provided the estimates of nucleated cell counts. The table came from immunoSEQ multiplex PCR; TCRdb's copy has only in-frame clones and leaves some out. That table is the source of V, J and clone size, and D and trimming were worked out from the DNA. The profile shows 110,000 to 150,000 clones, around 82% of them singletons. The data are from a study of blood T cell repertoires in COVID-19. This CDR3 region has 13 residues. Germline assignment: CDR1 LNHDA and CDR2 SQIVND (reference sequence). Trimming removed 8 bases from V and 2 bases from J, with 12 bases in between.

V usage is TRBV19 and J usage is TRBJ2-5; possible D gene TRBD1, 6 bases. Sequencing used peripheral blood. This clonotype originated in a human donor in a cohort sampled during active COVID-19. CDR3 sequence: CASGNGQQETQYF. In DNA form, the CDR3 reads TGTGCCAGTGGGAACGGACAGCAAGAGACCCAGTACTTC.